This T cell receptor (beta chain) was identified in a study of cytomegalovirus exposure and HLA in healthy donors. Trimming took 5 bases from V and 1 from J, leaving 13 bases between them. The CDR3 has 14 amino acids. It was with 60 Vbeta and 13 Jbeta primers that the PCR ran. The data were produced by immunoSEQ multiplex PCR, yet TCRdb's version contains in-frame clones alone and is incomplete. The repertoire holds approximately 130,000 clones, around 77% seen once, with over 1.5% in the top ten. The sequence was obtained from a woman in her 50s in good health and CMV-seronegative. The V gene is TRBV5-3, the J gene TRBJ2-7; the D gene is possibly TRBD1 (5 bases). TRBV5-3 is an ORF; its function is uncertain. The source material was PBMCs. The CDR3 loop reads CARRRDSRSYEQYF. CDR3 in DNA: TGTGCCAGAAGGCGAGACAGTCGATCCTACGAGCAGTACTTC.